In this sample, the clone carrying this T cell receptor (beta chain) turned up once. The antigen remains undetermined. The data were obtained in a study of T-cell memory formation after mild COVID-19. As for the study in general: Clustering of TCRs was largely donor specific.

The V end was cut by 3 bases, the J end by 5 bases, with 11 bases between. The CDR3 contains 14 residues. Findings and caveats of the study: There were some responding clones in pre-infection memory, which suggested that cross-reactive memory had joined. Whereas later expanders leaned CD4+, clones contracting day 15 to 85 showed a balanced CD4/CD8 makeup.

TCRdb passed the 5' RACE reads through MiXCR, listing each CDR3 protein once. The sample comprises around 320,000 distinct CDR3 sequences, just under 20% of which are singletons, and approximately 21% rests with the top ten. This TCR derives from a man between 18 and 35 years old who had mild COVID-19 (a few samples of this study predate the infection). Cell type and time point are not known. The chain carries TRBV12-3 or TRBV12-4 and TRBJ1-5; D is uncertain. The sequenced sample was PBMCs or a T cell subset sorted from them (not recorded which). The CDR3 is CASSFEGFDQPQHF. CDR3 nucleotide sequence: TGTGCCAGCAGTTTCGAGGGCTTCGATCAGCCCCAGCATTTT.